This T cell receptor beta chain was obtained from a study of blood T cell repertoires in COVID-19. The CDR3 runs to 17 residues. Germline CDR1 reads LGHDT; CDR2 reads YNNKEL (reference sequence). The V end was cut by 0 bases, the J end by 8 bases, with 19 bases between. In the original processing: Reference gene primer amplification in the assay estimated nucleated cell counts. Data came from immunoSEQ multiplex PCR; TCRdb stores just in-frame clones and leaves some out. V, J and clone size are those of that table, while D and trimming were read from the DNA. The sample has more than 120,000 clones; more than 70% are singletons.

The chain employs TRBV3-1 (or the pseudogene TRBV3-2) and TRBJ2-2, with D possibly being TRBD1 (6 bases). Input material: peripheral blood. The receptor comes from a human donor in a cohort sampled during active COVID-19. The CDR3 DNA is TGTGCCAGCAGCCAAGAGTTAAGGGGGTCCTCCACAGGGGAGCTGTTTTTT. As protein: CASSQELRGSSTGELFF.